What follows describes a single T cell receptor beta chain. The antigen this receptor binds is unknown. No quality values exist for individual bases; no much larger clone is one base distant. The data originate from a study of shared clonotypes between healthy human individuals (dated by TCRdb to about 2020). At the level of the whole study: A couple of women and a few men aged 18 to 49 years were included in the cohort. For each donor, CD4 naive and CD4 memory were each given three plates, CD8 naive was given two plates, and CD8 memory was given one plate. To estimate repertoire size and how much clonotypes are shared between individuals, the study performed deep sequencing of blood TCR repertoires from about five healthy adults. Libraries were prepared and TCR repertoires were sequenced by different laboratories using diverse techniques, in order to increase sequencing depth and limit assay-specific biases. Each donor's leukapheresis produced roughly between roughly 0.9 and 8.9 billion PBMCs.

On the study overall, not on this receptor specifically: Larger estimated clonotype richness was generally found for naive subsets than for memory subsets. Compared with non-shared clonotypes, the clonotypes found in all four sorted-subset donors had higher generation probabilities. Sampling was restricted to blood, and TCR repertoires in tissue are likely to differ from TCR repertoires in blood. Sharing across a few donors was observed for about 5% of naive CD4, 3.5% of naive CD8, around 2.5% of memory CD4, and roughly 0.4% of memory CD8 clonotypes. Pairwise subsampling led to the expectation that sequencing depth would affect the degree of clonotype sharing among donors. Incomplete sequencing was indicated by rarefaction of sorted-subset datasets, despite the large sequencing depth. Because the study included a small number of donors, the genetic and exposure-history diversity represented was limited.

Using the deep immunoSEQ assay, multiplex PCR amplified TCR CDR3 regions from genomic DNA. Genomic DNA extracted from each cell subset was distributed evenly over all wells of several immunoSEQ 96-well plates, and each plate served as one replicate. Each replicate PCR for sorted subsets received about 200 ng genomic DNA, equal to roughly 30,000 T cell genomes. Purified libraries were measured with a Qubit 3.0 fluorometer, size-checked on a Bioanalyzer 2100, and measured again with the KAPA Library Quantification kit. Every immunoSEQ 96-well plate was sequenced on a separate single-read 150-cycle Illumina NextSeq 550 flow cell. Per the original workflow: Because the immunoSEQ output held only junctional sequences and lacked quality scores, the filtering could not match the filtering applied to full-length reads. Sequences were annotated with PyIR, a Python wrapper for IgBLAST v1.9, and V/J genes and CDR3 were assigned using IMGT germline references. Reads were removed for weak V/J assignments (E-value above 1e-6), missing CDR3, stop codons, out-of-frame junctions, or ambiguous translated residues. A V3J clonotype was defined by an identical inferred V gene, J gene, and CDR3 amino acid sequence. To compute the percentage overlap between repertoires, the number of shared unique clonotypes was divided by the size of the smaller repertoire. Repertoire richness was assessed with RTK rarefaction, the Chao1 estimator, and Recon v2.1 estimates of unobserved clonotypes. For all TCRbeta clonotypes obtained by the gDNA method from several donors, generation probabilities were computed with OLGA. Entries here come from immuneACCESS through TCRdb and include only in-frame sequences with V and J called. Some clones fail to appear in such tables; in the studies checked, an unresolved V gene covers under half of the shortfall, and the cause of the remainder is unknown. That table gives V, J and clone size, and the DNA gave D and trimming. The sample data list some 1.4 million clones, and roughly 96% of these were observed just once. Of the sample, approximately 1.1% falls within the top ten clones.

Donors were healthy HIV-negative adults with no recently reported acute infections or vaccinations. Every donor was a Caucasian adult living in Nashville, Tennessee, USA. CD4+ T cells were enriched by magnetic negative selection; naive cells were then positively selected on CD45RA, and the negative fraction formed the memory subset. Blood was collected by leukapheresis, and PBMCs were isolated by Ficoll-Histopaque density gradient centrifugation and then cryopreserved in liquid nitrogen vapor phase. Analytical flow cytometry was used to check the purity and quantity of each magnetically sorted T cell population. From each sorted fraction, genomic DNA was isolated and quantified by UV absorbance on a Nanodrop 2000c. V is shortened by 3 bases, J by 0 bases, and the region joining them spans 11 bases. According to the germline V gene, CDR1 reads SGHTA and CDR2 reads FQGNSA. The CDR3 sequence holds 15 residues, the cysteine and phenylalanine included. Left in the record is the CDR3 DNA by itself, 45 bases read in frame from the first base.

Sequenced: naive CD4+ T cells sorted from blood. The cell subset or site label on this specimen signifies: CD45RA+ positively selected. This receptor was obtained from a man aged 30 to 45 in good health. The V and J genes are TRBV7-2 and TRBJ1-1, with TRBD1 perhaps the D gene, on 5 matching bases. The nucleotide sequence reads as follows: TGTGCCAGCAGCTTTAACAGGTTATTGAACACTGAAGCTTTCTTT. The translation is CASSFNRLLNTEAFF.